What follows are 12 T cell receptor beta chains derived from one specimen sequenced in a study of blood T cell repertoires in COVID-19 (dated by TCRdb to 2020 to 2021). Library preparation used the immunoSEQ multiplex PCR assay. The clones in this table, taken by TCRdb from immuneACCESS, are in-frame only. Not every clone is retained; where verified, under half of the shortfall comes from an unresolved V gene, and the cause of the rest is unknown. Counted in this sample were over 6,000 clones; 75% to 90% of them appeared once. Roughly a tenth of the sample is taken by the ten largest. The sequenced sample was peripheral blood. The source of these receptors is a human donor with active COVID-19. The donor label of this sample is uncertain.

The chain combines TRBV6-2 or TRBV6-3 with TRBJ1-1, with D uncertain. Trimming stripped 2 bases from V and 5 bases from J, with 12 bases between. CDR1 and CDR2 (germline): MNHEY, SVGEGT. The CDR3 spans 14 residues. The CDR3 sequence is CASSYVNGRTEAFF. CDR3 nucleotides: TGTGCCAGCAGTTACGTAAACGGGAGAACTGAAGCTTTCTTT.

The chain uses TRBV30 and TRBJ1-1, with 9 bases aligning to TRBD1. The germline V gene encodes CDR1 GTSNPN and CDR2 SVGIG (reference sequence). V lost 2 bases and J lost 3; bases outside the gene matches: 4. This CDR3 is built from 14 residues. CDR3 bases: TGTGCCTGGAGTAGACAGGGGGGCGACACTGAAGCTTTCTTT. The encoded protein is CAWSRQGGDTEAFF.

V is TRBV12-3 or TRBV12-4 and J is TRBJ2-7; 7 bases line up with TRBD2. V was clipped by 6 bases and J by 5 bases; unmatched bases: 4. The CDR3 is made up of 12 amino acids. CDR3 bases: TGTGCCAGCAGCCCACGGGGGGACGAGCAGTACTTC. Its protein product is CASSPRGDEQYF.

The rearrangement uses TRBV4-1 and TRBJ1-5; D remains unclear. CDR3 length: 16 residues. In germline, CDR1 is MGHRA, CDR2 YSYEKL. With 0 bases removed from V and 5 bases from J, the gap between germline ends came to 14 bases. In DNA form, the CDR3 reads TGCGCCAGCAGCCAAGAACCAGCCAGGTTGGATCAGCCCCAGCATTTT. Translation gives CASSQEPARLDQPQHF.

The chain recombines TRBV30 with TRBJ2-7, with 8 bases identical to TRBD1. The V gene's germline CDR1 is GTSNPN and CDR2 SVGIG (reference sequence). CDR3 size: 15 residues. With V trimmed by 2 bases and J by 2 bases, 8 bases remained unmatched. The CDR3 region has the DNA TGTGCCTGGAGTTTCCTCGACAGGGGTACCTACGAGCAGTACTTC. Protein sequence: CAWSFLDRGTYEQYF.

The V gene is TRBV9, the J gene TRBJ2-2, with 8 bases lining up with TRBD1. This CDR3 is 16 amino acids long. Germline CDR1 and CDR2: SGDLS and YYNGEE. Unmatched junction bases numbered 6, after V lost 4 bases and J lost 1 base. The CDR3 spells CASSPKDRVNTGELFF. Written as DNA, the CDR3 is TGTGCCAGCAGCCCCAAGGACAGGGTGAACACCGGGGAGCTGTTTTTT.

The chain is built from TRBV4-3 and TRBJ2-5, with TRBD2 matching 7 bases. V gave up 0 bases and J gave up 7 bases; unmatched junction bases: 2. The germline CDR1 and CDR2 sequences are LGHNA and YSLEER. CDR3 length: 13 amino acids. The CDR3 region is CASSQDGGGTQYF. The CDR3 DNA is TGCGCCAGCAGCCAAGATGGGGGGGGGACCCAGTACTTC.

This clone was observed a handful of times. The CDR3 loop is CASSLGDTSTGELFF. The CDR3, as DNA: TGTGCCAGCAGCTTGGGGGACACCTCCACCGGGGAGCTGTTTTTT. The rearrangement joins TRBV7-9 to TRBJ2-2; possibly TRBD1 for D (6 bases). Germline V gene lookup returns CDR1 SEHNR and CDR2 FQNEAQ (reference sequence). V lost 3 bases and J lost 4, with 12 bases in between. This CDR3 has 15 amino acids.

The chain uses TRBV4-3 and TRBJ1-6; 8 bases map to TRBD1. Per germline, CDR1 LGHNA and CDR2 YSLEER. This CDR3 contains 15 residues. V dropped 1 base and J dropped 8; count of bases not matched to a gene: 4. The CDR3 region is CASSQGTGRDSPLHF. The CDR3 DNA reads as TGCGCCAGCAGCCAAGGGACAGGGAGAGATTCACCCCTCCACTTT.

The rearrangement links TRBV28 to TRBJ1-5; possible D gene TRBD1, 5 bases. V dropped 5 bases and J dropped 10 bases, with 12 bases sitting between them. The CDR3 totals 12 residues. The V gene's germline CDR1 is MDHEN and CDR2 SYDVKM. The CDR3 DNA follows: TGTGCCAGCAGTCTCCTCCAGGGCCCCCAGCATTTT. This encodes CASSLLQGPQHF.

This clone turned up a few times. The chain has TRBV19 and TRBJ1-5; tentatively, D is TRBD1 (6 bases). The CDR3 is 16 residues long. Trimming stripped 7 bases from V and 0 bases from J, with 16 bases between. CDR1 and CDR2 from the germline V gene are LNHDA and SQIVND (reference sequence). The CDR3 bases are TGTGCCAGTACTACGGACAGTGCCTATAGCAATCAGCCCCAGCATTTT. Translating gives CASTTDSAYSNQPQHF.

This chain uses TRBV5-6 with TRBJ2-2, with TRBD2 as a possible D gene (6 bases). Per the germline V gene, CDR1 is SGHDT and CDR2 is YYEEEE. The CDR3 is 16 residues long. Trimming shortened V by 3 bases and J by 1 base, and 13 bases separated the two germline ends. The CDR3 protein is CASSWERRGNTGELFF. The CDR3 region has the DNA TGTGCCAGCAGCTGGGAGCGGCGGGGGAACACCGGGGAGCTGTTTTTT.